The entry below gives a single T cell receptor (beta chain) sequence along with its context. Antigen specificity is unknown. This record belongs to a study of cytomegalovirus exposure and HLA in healthy donors. Study findings and constraints: The study recorded 160 or so TCR beta chains that were cytomegalovirus-associated. TCR beta chain V- and J-gene trimming was linked, in a later analysis, to a missense variant in DCLRE1C. Reportedly, diagnosis of cytomegalovirus status by the classifier showed high specificity and sensitivity.

The PCR employed 60 Vbeta primers together with 13 Jbeta primers. Some clones are missing from TCRdb's copy, which holds only in-frame ones; the method was immunoSEQ multiplex PCR. The profile shows about 90,000 clones, about three fifths of them singletons. This CDR3 is built from 14 residues. V was clipped by 4 bases and J by 6 bases, with 17 bases between them. Looked up from germline, CDR1 is SGHRS and CDR2 is YFSETQ. Donors were ostensibly healthy at sampling, although undocumented immune exposures were probable. The material sequenced was PBMCs. The receptor comes from a woman aged 30 to 39 in good health and CMV-seropositive. The V gene is TRBV5-1, the J gene TRBJ2-7, with D perhaps matching TRBD2 (5 bases). CDR3 region: CASSLRQGGREQYF. The CDR3 region has the DNA TGCGCCAGCAGCCTTCGACAAGGCGGGCGCGAGCAGTACTTC.